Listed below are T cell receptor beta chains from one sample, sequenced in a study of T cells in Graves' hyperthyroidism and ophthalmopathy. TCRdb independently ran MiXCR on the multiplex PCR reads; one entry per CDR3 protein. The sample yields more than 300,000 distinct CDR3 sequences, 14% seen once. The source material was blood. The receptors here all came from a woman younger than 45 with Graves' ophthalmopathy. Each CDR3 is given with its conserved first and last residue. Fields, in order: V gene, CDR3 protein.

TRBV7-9,CASTVGGNEQFF
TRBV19,CASSWGTQTGELFF
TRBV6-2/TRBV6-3,CASSLNSPFEEQYF
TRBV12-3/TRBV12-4,CASSLPVTQETQYF
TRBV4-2,CASGPQASAVYGYTF
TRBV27,CASSPKGRTSYSNQPQHF
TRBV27,CASGWDRGSEAFF
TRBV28,CASSSPWSLNEQFF
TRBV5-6,CASSSRGLAKNIQYF
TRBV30,CACPRTSNIYEQYF
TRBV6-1,CASSEWLAGGGNEQFF
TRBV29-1,CSVMLGGPGANVLTF
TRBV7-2,CASSPQRGGAGETQYF
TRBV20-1,CSASEGTGEAFF
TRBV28,CASSPSCGGPNTEAFF
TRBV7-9,CASSSLRTTYGYTF
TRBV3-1,CASSQVLPSGVSEQFF
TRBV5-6,CASSRGLGSYEQYF
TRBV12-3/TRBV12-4,CASSLLGVVGETQYF
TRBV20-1,CSASAVEANYGYTF
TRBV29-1,CSVGIPTGGGNYGYTF
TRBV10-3,CAISEASMAGELFF
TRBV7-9,CASSPGTGNYEQYF
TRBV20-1,CSASGTETEAFF
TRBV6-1,CASRVSGDQETQYF
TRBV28,CASSSIHRTGETDTQYF
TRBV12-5,CASGLVRDNNEQFF
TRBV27,CASGNPWGNEQFF
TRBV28,CASSYRDRQYYEQYF
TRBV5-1,CASSLALGTGDYGYTF
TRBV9,CASSATGRVGMNTEAFF
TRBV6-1,CASNRQGGTDTQYF
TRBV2,CASRSIGSTGELFF
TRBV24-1,CATSNPGGIDTQYF
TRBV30,CAWNTGGGNNQPQHF
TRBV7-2,CASKSMRVYTDTQYF
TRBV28,CASSFDEQYF
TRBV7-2,CASSFPGNVYGYTF
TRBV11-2,CASSLGAGELFF
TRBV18,CASSAEGWGGEQYF
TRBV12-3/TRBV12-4,CASSWLGGDEQFF
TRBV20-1,CSARRGRAYEQYF
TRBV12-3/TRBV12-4,CASSLIPTQQYF
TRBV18,CASSPGLAGETQYF
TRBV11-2,CASSVKRGGRADGNTIYF
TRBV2,CASLLRGHSYEQYF
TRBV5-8,CASSLFLVLAGGYSYEQYF
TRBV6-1,CASNNGLAGGYNEQFF